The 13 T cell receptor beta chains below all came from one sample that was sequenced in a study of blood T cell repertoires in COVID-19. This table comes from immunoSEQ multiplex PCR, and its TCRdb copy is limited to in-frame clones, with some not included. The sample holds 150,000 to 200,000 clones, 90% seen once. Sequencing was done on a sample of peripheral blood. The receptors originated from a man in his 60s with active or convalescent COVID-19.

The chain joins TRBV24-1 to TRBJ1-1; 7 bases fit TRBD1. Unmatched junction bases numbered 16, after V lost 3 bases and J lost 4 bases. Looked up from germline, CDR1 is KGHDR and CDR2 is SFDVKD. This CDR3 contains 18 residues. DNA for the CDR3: TGTGCCACCAGTGATCTCGGTGGACAGGAGGTTAGTAGCACTGAAGCTTTCTTT. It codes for CATSDLGGQEVSSTEAFF.

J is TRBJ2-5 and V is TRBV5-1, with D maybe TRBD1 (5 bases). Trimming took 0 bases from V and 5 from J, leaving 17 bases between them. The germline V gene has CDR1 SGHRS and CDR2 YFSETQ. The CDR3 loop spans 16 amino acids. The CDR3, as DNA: TGCGCCAGCAGCTTGGATGTCAGGGTGTCCTCCGAGACCCAGTACTTC. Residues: CASSLDVRVSSETQYF.

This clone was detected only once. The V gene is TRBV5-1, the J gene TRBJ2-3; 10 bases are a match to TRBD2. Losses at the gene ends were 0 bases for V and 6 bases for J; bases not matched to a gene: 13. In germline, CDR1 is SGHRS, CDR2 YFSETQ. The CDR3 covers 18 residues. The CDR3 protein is CASSLASYSGGPGDTQYF. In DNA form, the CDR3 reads TGCGCCAGCAGCTTGGCATCATATAGCGGGGGGCCGGGGGATACGCAGTATTTT.

This CDR3 is CASGPGLSGVTDTQYF. In DNA, the CDR3 is TGTGCTAGTGGTCCTGGACTATCGGGGGTCACAGATACGCAGTATTTT. V usage is TRBV12-5 and J usage is TRBJ2-3, with D possibly matching TRBD2 (6 bases). The CDR3 extends over 16 amino acids. CDR1 and CDR2 from the germline V gene are LGHNT and FRNRAP. The V end was cut by 5 bases, the J end by 2 bases, with 17 bases between.

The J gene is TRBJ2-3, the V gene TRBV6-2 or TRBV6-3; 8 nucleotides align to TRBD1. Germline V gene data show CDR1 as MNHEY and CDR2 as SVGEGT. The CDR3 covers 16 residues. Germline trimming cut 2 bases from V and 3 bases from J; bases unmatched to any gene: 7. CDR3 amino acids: CASSYQTGVGTDTQYF. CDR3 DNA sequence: TGTGCCAGCAGTTACCAGACAGGGGTTGGGACAGATACGCAGTATTTT.

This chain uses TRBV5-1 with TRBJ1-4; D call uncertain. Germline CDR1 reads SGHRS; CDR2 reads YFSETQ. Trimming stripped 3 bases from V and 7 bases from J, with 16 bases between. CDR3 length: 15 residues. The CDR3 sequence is CASSSGREVGEKLFF. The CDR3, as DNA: TGCGCCAGCAGCTCTGGTCGGGAGGTGGGTGAAAAACTGTTTTTT. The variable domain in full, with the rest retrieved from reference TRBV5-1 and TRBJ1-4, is KAGVTQTPRYLIKTRGQQVTLSCSPISGHRSVSWYQQTPGQGLQFLFEYFSETQRNKGNFPGRFSGRQFSNSRSEMNVSTLELGDSALYLCASSSGREVGEKLFFGSGTQLSVL.

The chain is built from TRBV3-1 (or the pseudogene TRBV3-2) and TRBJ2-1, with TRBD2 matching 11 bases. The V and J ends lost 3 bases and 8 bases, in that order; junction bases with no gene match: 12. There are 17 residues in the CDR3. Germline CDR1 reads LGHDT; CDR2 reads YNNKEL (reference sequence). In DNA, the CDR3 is TGTGCCAGCAGCCAGCGGCCGGCTAGCGGGGGGAGGGATGAGCAGTTCTTC. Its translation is CASSQRPASGGRDEQFF.

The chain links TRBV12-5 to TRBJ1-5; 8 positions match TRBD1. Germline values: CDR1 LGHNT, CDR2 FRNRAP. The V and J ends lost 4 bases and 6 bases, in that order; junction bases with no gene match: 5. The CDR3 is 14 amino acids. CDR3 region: CASGWGDRGQPQHF. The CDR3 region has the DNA TGTGCTAGTGGTTGGGGAGACAGGGGTCAGCCCCAGCATTTT.

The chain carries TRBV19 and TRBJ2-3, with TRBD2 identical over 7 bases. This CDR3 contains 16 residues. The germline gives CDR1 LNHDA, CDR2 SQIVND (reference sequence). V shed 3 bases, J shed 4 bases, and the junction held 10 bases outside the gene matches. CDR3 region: CASSISAVRGSDTQYF. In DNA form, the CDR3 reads TGTGCCAGTAGTATTTCGGCGGTGCGGGGGTCAGATACGCAGTATTTT.

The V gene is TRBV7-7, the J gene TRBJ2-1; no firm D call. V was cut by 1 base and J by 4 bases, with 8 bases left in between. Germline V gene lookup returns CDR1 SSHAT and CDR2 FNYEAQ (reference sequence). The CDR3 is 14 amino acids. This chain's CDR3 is CASSLGSGYNEQFF. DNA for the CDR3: TGTGCCAGCAGCTTAGGTTCCGGTTACAATGAGCAGTTCTTC.

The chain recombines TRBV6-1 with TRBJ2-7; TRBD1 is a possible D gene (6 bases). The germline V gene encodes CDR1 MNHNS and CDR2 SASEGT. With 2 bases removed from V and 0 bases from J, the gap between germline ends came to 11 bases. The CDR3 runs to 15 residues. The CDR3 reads CASSERMDSSYEQYF. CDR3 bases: TGTGCCAGCAGTGAAAGAATGGACAGCTCCTACGAGCAGTACTTC.

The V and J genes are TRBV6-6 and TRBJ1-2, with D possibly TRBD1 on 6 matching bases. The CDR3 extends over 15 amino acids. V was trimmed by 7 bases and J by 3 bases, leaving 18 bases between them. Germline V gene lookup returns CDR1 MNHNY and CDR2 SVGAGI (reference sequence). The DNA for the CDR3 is TGTGCCAGCAACAACGGGGGGCAGGGAGACTATGGCTACACCTTC. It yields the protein CASNNGGQGDYGYTF.

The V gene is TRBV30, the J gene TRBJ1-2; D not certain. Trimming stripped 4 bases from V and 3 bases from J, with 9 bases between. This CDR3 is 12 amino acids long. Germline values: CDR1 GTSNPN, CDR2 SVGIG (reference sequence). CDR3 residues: CAWNAGDYGYTF. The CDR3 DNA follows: TGTGCCTGGAATGCGGGAGACTATGGCTACACCTTC.